These 21 T cell receptor beta chains were sequenced from one sample in a study of blood T cell repertoires in COVID-19. Profiled with immunoSEQ multiplex PCR; TCRdb holds only in-frame clones, not every one. The table lists hundreds of thousands of clones, over 85% of them singletons. The sequencing sample was made of PBMCs or T cells enriched from blood (not recorded which). The source is a man aged 55-75 years who had recovered from COVID-19.

This chain joins TRBV14 and TRBJ1-1, with 7 bases aligning to TRBD1. The CDR3 length is 17 residues. Germline V gene sequence: CDR1 SGHDN, CDR2 FVKESK. J was trimmed by 4 bases and V by 2 bases; bases with no gene match: 13. The CDR3 DNA is TGTGCCAGCAGCCAACGAAACACACAGGGGATCGTCACTGAAGCTTTCTTT. It specifies CASSQRNTQGIVTEAFF.

The chain uses TRBV6-1 and TRBJ2-2, with 11 bases that match TRBD2. This CDR3 comprises 16 residues. V shed 4 bases, J shed 1 base, and the junction held 2 bases outside the gene matches. In germline, CDR1 is MNHNS, CDR2 SASEGT. CDR3 DNA: TGTGCCAGCAGTGGACTAGCGGGATTGAACACCGGGGAGCTGTTTTTT. Translating gives CASSGLAGLNTGELFF.

V is TRBV24-1 and J is TRBJ2-2; a possible D gene is TRBD1 (6 bases). The germline CDR1 and CDR2 sequences are KGHDR and SFDVKD. This CDR3 comprises 14 residues. V shed 5 bases and J shed 4 bases, with 10 bases lying between them. Here the CDR3 reads CATSGNRATGELFF. CDR3 sequence (DNA): TGTGCCACCAGTGGCAACAGGGCCACCGGGGAGCTGTTTTTT.

The chain couples TRBV29-1 to TRBJ1-1, with D possibly matching TRBD1 (6 bases). V was pared by 5 bases and J by 4 bases, with 20 bases between. CDR3 size: 15 residues. CDR1 is SQVTM, CDR2 ANQGSEA, per germline. The CDR3 region has the DNA TGCAGCGTTAATGGACAGCCAGGGGATAGCACTGAAGCTTTCTTT. Translated, it gives CSVNGQPGDSTEAFF.

The chain joins TRBV9 to TRBJ2-7; 7 bases line up with TRBD2. The CDR3 runs to 15 residues. V was pared by 1 base and J by 3 bases, with 7 bases of the junction left unmatched. The V gene's germline CDR1 is SGDLS and CDR2 YYNGEE. The CDR3 is CASSVLAGASYEQYF. The CDR3 nucleotides read TGTGCCAGCAGCGTATTAGCGGGCGCCAGCTACGAGCAGTACTTC.

The rearrangement links TRBV24-1 to TRBJ2-2, with D tentatively TRBD2 (6 bases). This CDR3 comprises 14 residues. With 7 bases removed from V and 7 bases from J, the gap between germline ends came to 15 bases. Looked up from germline, CDR1 is KGHDR and CDR2 is SFDVKD. The CDR3 DNA follows: TGTGCCACCAGGGAGGGCGCGAAGGTCGGGGAGCTGTTTTTT. Translated, it gives CATREGAKVGELFF.

The genes are TRBV19 and TRBJ2-7; TRBD1 matches 9 bases. Trimming at V came to 1 base and at J to 4 bases, leaving 5 bases not matched to a gene. The CDR3 spans 15 residues. CDR1 is LNHDA, CDR2 SQIVND, per germline (reference sequence). CDR3 protein: CASSIGGTGPYEQYF. CDR3 coding DNA: TGTGCCAGTAGTATAGGTGGGACAGGGCCGTACGAGCAGTACTTC.

V and J are TRBV10-3 and TRBJ2-1, with 8 positions matching TRBD1. V was clipped by 6 bases and J by 7 bases; unmatched bases: 8. The CDR3 sequence is 14 residues long. Germline CDR1 reads ENHRY; CDR2 reads SYGVKD. The CDR3 region has the DNA TGTGCCATCAGCGGACAGGGTATTGGGAATGAGCAGTTCTTC. Translating gives CAISGQGIGNEQFF.

V is TRBV16 and J is TRBJ2-2, with D possibly matching TRBD2 (6 bases). The V end lost 4 bases, the J end lost 3 bases, and 9 bases lay between the germline ends. The germline V gene encodes CDR1 KGHSY and CDR2 FQNENV. This CDR3 spans 14 amino acids. Written as DNA, the CDR3 is TGTGCCAGCAGCCGGGACTCACACACCGGGGAGCTGTTTTTT. Its protein product is CASSRDSHTGELFF.

The chain carries TRBV7-2 and TRBJ2-1; 11 bases match TRBD2. The CDR3 length is 15 residues. After removal of 3 bases from V and 7 bases from J, the junction contained 5 bases not matched to a gene. Germline-derived CDR1 and CDR2 are SGHTA and FQGNSA. This CDR3 is CASSLIAGGQNEQFF. The CDR3, as DNA: TGTGCCAGCAGCTTGATAGCGGGGGGGCAGAATGAGCAGTTCTTC.

The chain recombines TRBV19 with TRBJ1-2; 9 positions agree with TRBD1. This CDR3 spans 15 amino acids. CDR1 and CDR2 from the germline V gene are LNHDA and SQIVND (reference sequence). With 6 bases clipped from V and 3 bases from J, the junction kept 8 bases outside the gene matches. The CDR3 reads CASRGTGQGHYGYTF. As DNA, the CDR3 is TGTGCCAGTAGGGGCACGGGACAGGGTCACTATGGCTACACCTTC.

In this sample, this clone turned up once. CDR3 nucleotide sequence: TGTGCCAGTAGCTTTGCGAGCGGGAGTATCTATAATGAGCAGTTCTTC. It specifies CASSFASGSIYNEQFF. The chain combines TRBV19 with TRBJ2-1; 8 nucleotides align to TRBD2. The CDR3 totals 16 residues. CDR1 LNHDA and CDR2 SQIVND come from the germline V gene (reference sequence). The ends lost 6 bases at V and 7 bases at J; junction bases unmatched: 14. Looking up the rest from reference TRBV19 and TRBJ2-1 gives the full variable domain: DGGITQSPKYLFRKEGQNVTLSCEQNLNHDAMYWYRQDPGQGLRLIYYSQIVNDFQKGDIAEGYSVSREKKESFPLTVTSAQKNPTAFYLCASSFASGSIYNEQFFGPGTRLTVL.

The rearrangement links TRBV7-6 to TRBJ2-5, with 8 bases lining up with TRBD2. V shed 7 bases, J shed 3 bases, and the junction held 13 bases outside the gene matches. The V gene's germline CDR1 is SGHVS and CDR2 FNYEAQ. The CDR3 totals 16 residues. The CDR3 here is CASIIGSGGVKETQYF. The CDR3 DNA reads as TGTGCCAGCATCATAGGGAGCGGGGGCGTCAAAGAGACCCAGTACTTC.

In this sample, this clone turned up once. The chain couples TRBV5-6 to TRBJ2-7, with unresolved D. The CDR3 length is 11 residues. The V and J ends lost 3 bases and 4 bases respectively, with 5 bases between them. Germline values: CDR1 SGHDT, CDR2 YYEEEE. CDR3 in amino acids: CASSSVYEQYF. CDR3 nucleotide sequence: TGTGCCAGCAGCTCGGTTTACGAGCAGTACTTC.

The chain combines TRBV7-9 with TRBJ2-7, with D possibly matching TRBD2 (6 bases). From germline, CDR1 is SEHNR and CDR2 FQNEAQ (reference sequence). V was trimmed by 4 bases and J by 10 bases, leaving 17 bases between them. The CDR3 runs 13 residues. CDR3 coding DNA: TGTGCCAGCAGCTCCCCGGGGCGGGGAGGTCAGTACTTC. Its translation is CASSSPGRGGQYF.

This chain links TRBV19 with TRBJ1-2, with D perhaps TRBD1 (6 bases). The CDR3 covers 16 residues. Germline CDR1 reads LNHDA; CDR2 reads SQIVND (reference sequence). Trimming removed 2 bases from V and 0 bases from J, with 13 bases in between. CDR3 sequence reads: CASSIPGDRTNYGYTF. The CDR3 bases are TGTGCCAGTAGTATACCAGGGGACCGTACTAACTATGGCTACACCTTC.

V is TRBV24-1 and J is TRBJ1-5; 7 bases line up with TRBD1. Per the germline V gene, CDR1 is KGHDR and CDR2 is SFDVKD. The CDR3 runs 16 residues. After removal of 5 bases from V and 0 bases from J, the junction contained 6 bases not matched to a gene. The CDR3 here is CATSGPGTDSNQPQHF. The CDR3 nucleotides read TGTGCCACCAGTGGCCCCGGGACAGATAGCAATCAGCCCCAGCATTTT.

CDR3 amino acids: CASSFGQGGEQFF. CDR3 in DNA: TGTGCCAGCAGCTTTGGACAGGGCGGTGAGCAGTTCTTC. V gene TRBV7-9 combines with J gene TRBJ2-1, with 8 nucleotides matching TRBD1. V lost 3 bases, J lost 9 bases, and 4 bases stayed unmatched. Per the germline V gene, CDR1 is SEHNR and CDR2 is FQNEAQ (reference sequence). This CDR3 is 13 amino acids long.

This sequence joins TRBV5-8 and TRBJ1-3; D is unclear. V dropped 2 bases and J dropped 0 bases, with 6 bases sitting between them. Germline V gene lookup returns CDR1 SGHTS and CDR2 YDEGEE. The CDR3 consists of 14 residues. The CDR3 here is CASSFTVSGNTIYF. In DNA form, the CDR3 reads TGTGCCAGCAGCTTCACGGTCTCTGGAAACACCATATATTTT.

This clone appeared once. This chain connects TRBV2 to TRBJ2-1; no clear D. Trimming pared 2 bases from V and 6 bases from J, leaving 11 bases between. The CDR3 loop spans 14 amino acids. Germline CDR1 SNHLY, CDR2 FYNNEI. The CDR3 loop reads CASSEFYLRNEQFF. The CDR3 bases are TGTGCCAGCAGTGAATTCTATCTTCGCAATGAGCAGTTCTTC.

A remark on this clone: Different DNA sequences within this sample yield the same CDR3. The gene calls are TRBV5-4 and TRBJ2-5, with TRBD2 identical over 10 bases. J lost 2 bases, V lost 4 bases, and 5 bases had no gene match. The CDR3 contains 15 residues. Germline V gene data show CDR1 as SGHNT and CDR2 as YYREEE (reference sequence). The CDR3 here is CASSPRLAGQETQYF. The CDR3 DNA is TGTGCCAGCAGCCCACGACTAGCGGGTCAAGAGACCCAGTACTTC.